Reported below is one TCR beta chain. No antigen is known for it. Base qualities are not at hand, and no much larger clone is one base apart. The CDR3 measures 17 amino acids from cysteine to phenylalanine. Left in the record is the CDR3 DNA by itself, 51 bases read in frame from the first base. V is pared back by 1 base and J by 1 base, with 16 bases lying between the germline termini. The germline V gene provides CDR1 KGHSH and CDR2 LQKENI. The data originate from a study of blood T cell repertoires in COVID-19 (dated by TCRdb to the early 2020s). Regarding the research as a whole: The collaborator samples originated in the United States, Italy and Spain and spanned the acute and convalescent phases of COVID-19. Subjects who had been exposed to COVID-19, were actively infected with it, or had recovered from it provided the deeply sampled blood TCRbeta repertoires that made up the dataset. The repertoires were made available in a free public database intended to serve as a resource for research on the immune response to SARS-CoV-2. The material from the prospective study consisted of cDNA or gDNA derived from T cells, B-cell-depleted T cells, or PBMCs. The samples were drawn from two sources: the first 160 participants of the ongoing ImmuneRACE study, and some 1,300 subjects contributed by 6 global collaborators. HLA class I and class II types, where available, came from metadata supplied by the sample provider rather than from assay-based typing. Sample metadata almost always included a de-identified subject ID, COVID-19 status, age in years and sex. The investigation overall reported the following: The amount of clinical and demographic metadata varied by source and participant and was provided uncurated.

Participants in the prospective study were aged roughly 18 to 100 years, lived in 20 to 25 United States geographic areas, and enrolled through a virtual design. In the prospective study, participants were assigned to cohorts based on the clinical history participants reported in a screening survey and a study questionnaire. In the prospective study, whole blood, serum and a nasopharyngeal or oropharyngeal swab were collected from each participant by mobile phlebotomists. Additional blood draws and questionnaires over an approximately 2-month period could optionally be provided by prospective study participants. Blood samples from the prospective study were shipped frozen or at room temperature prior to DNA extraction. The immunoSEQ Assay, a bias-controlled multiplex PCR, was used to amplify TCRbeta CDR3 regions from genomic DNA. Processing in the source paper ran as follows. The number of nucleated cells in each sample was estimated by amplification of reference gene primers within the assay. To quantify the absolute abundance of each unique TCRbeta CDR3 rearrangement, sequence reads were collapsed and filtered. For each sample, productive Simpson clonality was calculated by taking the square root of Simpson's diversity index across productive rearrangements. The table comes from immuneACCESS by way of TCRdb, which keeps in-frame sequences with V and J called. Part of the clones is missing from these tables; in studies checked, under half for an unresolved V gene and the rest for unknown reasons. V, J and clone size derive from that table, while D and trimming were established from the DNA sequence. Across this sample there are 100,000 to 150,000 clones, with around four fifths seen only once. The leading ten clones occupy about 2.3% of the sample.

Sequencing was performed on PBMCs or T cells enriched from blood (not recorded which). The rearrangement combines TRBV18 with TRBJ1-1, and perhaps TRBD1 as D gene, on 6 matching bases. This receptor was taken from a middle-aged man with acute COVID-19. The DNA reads TGTGCCAGCTCACCACAAGGCCCAGGGGCGGGGAACACTGAAGCTTTCTTT. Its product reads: CASSPQGPGAGNTEAFF. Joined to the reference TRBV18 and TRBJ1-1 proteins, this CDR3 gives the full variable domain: NAGVMQNPRHLVRRRGQEARLRCSPMKGHSHVYWYRQLPEEGLKFMVYLQKENIIDESGMPKERFSAEFPKEGPSILRIQQVVRGDSAAYFCASSPQGPGAGNTEAFFGQGTRLTVV.